This T cell receptor (beta chain) was recovered during a study of T-cell reconstitution after alpha-beta-depleted transplantation in children. Molecular barcoding with unique molecular identifiers was used for the TCRbeta library. TCRdb called the PCR reads again in MiXCR, with one record for every CDR3 protein. The repertoire has some 290,000 distinct CDR3 sequences, approximately 20% of them found once; the top ten carry over 9.5%. General study findings and limits: The authors attributed T-cell counts and diversity one year after transplant mostly to newly produced T cells. Reportedly, only several hundred clones from non-depleted graft cells drove alpha-beta T-cell counts at about two months. The study traced high day-60 TCRbeta diversity in some patients to surviving recipient T cells and thymic progenitors.

A remark on this clonotype: Its antigen is as yet unknown.

CDR3 size: 12 residues. V lost 6 bases to trimming and J lost 8 bases, with 14 bases between them. Per the germline V gene, CDR1 is SGHDT and CDR2 is YYEEEE. The chain carries TRBV5-6 and TRBJ1-2; D is possibly TRBD1 (5 bases). The material sequenced was PBMCs, mostly from graft donor cells, taken 180 days after TCRalphabeta/CD19-depleted stem cell transplant. The clonotype was recovered from a male patient younger than 18 who had a stem cell transplant for acute lymphoblastic leukemia, so the T cells may come from the graft donor. The CDR3 nucleotides are TGTGCCAGCAACCTCCTCGGGGGAGGCTACACCTTC. The encoded protein is CASNLLGGGYTF.